This TCR beta chain was sequenced for a study of cytomegalovirus exposure and HLA in healthy donors. Whole-study results and caveats: According to a later analysis, most TCR beta chains associated with CMV appeared HLA-restricted.

The germline V gene has CDR1 KGHSH and CDR2 LQKENI. V lost 1 base to trimming and J lost 6 bases, with 13 bases between them. The CDR3 consists of 15 residues. As to this clone: No antigen is known for it.

PCR primers comprised 60 Vbeta and 13 Jbeta primers. Clones were read by immunoSEQ multiplex PCR, and TCRdb kept only the in-frame ones, dropping some. Here the sample spans roughly 120,000 clones, around 82% being singletons. The J gene is TRBJ1-3, the V gene TRBV18; D possibly corresponds to TRBD1 (5 bases). The sample was PBMCs. This clonotype was obtained from a man aged 35-49 years in good health and CMV-seronegative. CDR3 in amino acids: CASSPQTALANTIYF. In nucleotides, the CDR3 is TGTGCCAGCTCACCACAGACAGCACTTGCAAACACCATATATTTT. Full variable domain (missing parts from reference TRBV18 and TRBJ1-3): NAGVMQNPRHLVRRRGQEARLRCSPMKGHSHVYWYRQLPEEGLKFMVYLQKENIIDESGMPKERFSAEFPKEGPSILRIQQVVRGDSAAYFCASSPQTALANTIYFGEGSWLTVV.